Below are 9 T cell receptor beta chains sequenced from a single sample in a study of shared clonotypes between healthy human individuals. The data were produced by immunoSEQ multiplex PCR, yet TCRdb's version contains in-frame clones alone and is incomplete. The table lists 2 million or so clones, 85% to 95% of them singletons, with approximately 1.2% in the top ten. Naive CD8 cells lacked CD45RO and underwent positive selection for CCR7, leaving out terminally differentiated effector memory CD45RA+ cells. Sequencing was performed on naive CD8+ T cells sorted from blood. These receptor sequences come from a man between 18 and 29 years old in good health.

This clone has only one observation. The V gene is TRBV15, the J gene TRBJ1-1; D unclear. The ends were cut back, 5 bases at V and 2 bases at J, with 15 bases in the middle. This CDR3 is built from 15 residues. The germline V gene has CDR1 LNHNV and CDR2 YYDKDF (reference sequence). CDR3 amino acids: CATSPPSQKNTEAFF. Written as DNA, the CDR3 is TGTGCCACCAGCCCCCCGTCCCAAAAAAACACTGAAGCTTTCTTT.

The chain recombines TRBV7-9 with TRBJ2-3; D remains ambiguous. CDR3 length: 13 residues. Trimming pared 8 bases from V and 1 base from J, leaving 10 bases between. Per the germline V gene, CDR1 is SEHNR and CDR2 is FQNEAQ (reference sequence). CDR3 in DNA: TGTGCCAGCCTTAGAGAGGGCACAGATACGCAGTATTTT. Protein product: CASLREGTDTQYF.

This clone was recorded only once. This chain joins TRBV4-1 and TRBJ2-7; no firm D call. The V gene lost 2 bases and the J gene lost 0 bases, with 8 bases spanning the gap. This CDR3 is 14 amino acids long. Looked up from germline, CDR1 is MGHRA and CDR2 is YSYEKL. CDR3 sequence: CASSQPLYSYEQYF. CDR3 DNA sequence: TGCGCCAGCAGCCAACCCTTATACTCCTACGAGCAGTACTTC.

This clone was detected once. The chain has TRBV2 and TRBJ2-5; D unclear. Trimming shortened V by 2 bases and J by 2 bases, and 9 bases separated the two germline ends. This CDR3 has 14 residues. CDR1 is SNHLY and CDR2 is FYNNEI in the germline V gene. DNA of the CDR3: TGTGCCAGCAGTGAATGGTCCAAACAAGAGACCCAGTACTTC. It yields the protein CASSEWSKQETQYF.

The rearrangement links TRBV2 to TRBJ2-3; TRBD1 or TRBD2 may be the D gene (6 bases each). The CDR3 totals 14 residues. Looked up from germline, CDR1 is SNHLY and CDR2 is FYNNEI. Trimming cost V 2 bases and J 6 bases, with 12 bases left between them. The CDR3 DNA follows: TGTGCCAGCAGTGAACGGGGGCACGCGGATACGCAGTATTTT. Its translation is CASSERGHADTQYF.

This clone showed up just once. CDR3 nucleotides: TGTGCCAGCAGATCACCCCCCGGGACAGGGAAAGAGACCCAGTACTTC. It translates to CASRSPPGTGKETQYF. The rearrangement uses TRBV7-9 and TRBJ2-5, with TRBD1 matching 9 bases. V trimming: 6 bases; J trimming: 3 bases; junction bases outside the gene matches: 11. Looked up from germline, CDR1 is SEHNR and CDR2 is FQNEAQ (reference sequence). The CDR3 extends over 16 amino acids.

The DNA of the CDR3 is TGTGCCAGCAGCTGGGGACAGGGAGGAGAGTCCTATGGCTACACCTTC. Its translation is CASSWGQGGESYGYTF. The V call is TRBV7-9, the J call TRBJ1-2, with 9 bases that match TRBD1. V was pared by 4 bases and J by 4 bases, with 10 bases of the junction left unmatched. From germline, CDR1 is SEHNR and CDR2 FQNEAQ (reference sequence). This CDR3 is built from 16 residues.

The J gene is TRBJ2-7, the V gene TRBV21-1; TRBD2 is taken as the D call from the table, unchecked against the DNA. TRBV21-1 is a known pseudogene. The CDR3 covers 12 residues. The CDR3: CASSKGVYEQYF. CDR3 DNA sequence: TGTGCCAGCAGCAAAGGAGTCTACGAGCAGTACTTC.

The rearrangement links TRBV11-2 to TRBJ2-2; 8 nucleotides agree with TRBD2. Germline loops: CDR1 SGHAT, CDR2 FQNNGV. Germline trimming cut 6 bases from V and 4 bases from J; bases unmatched to any gene: 4. The CDR3 runs to 14 residues. CDR3 DNA: TGTGCCAGCAGATCCGGGACTAGCACCGGGGAGCTGTTTTTT. Translated, it gives CASRSGTSTGELFF.